The 10 T cell receptor beta chains listed next were all sequenced from one sample in a study of OX40 agonist ivuxolimab in advanced cancers. Only in-frame clones appear in the TCRdb table, and some are missing; sequencing was by immunoSEQ multiplex PCR. This table holds about 70,000 clones, 80% to 90% found once. The sample in question was CD4+ or CD8+ T cells sorted from blood, obtained in a trial of the OX40 agonist ivuxolimab. All receptors come from an adult with an advanced solid tumor such as melanoma, head and neck, liver or kidney cancer.

A single count supports this clone. This rearrangement joins TRBV2 to TRBJ2-1; no definite D call. With 1 base removed from V and 4 bases from J, the gap between germline ends came to 5 bases. Germline V lookup: CDR1 SNHLY, CDR2 FYNNEI. The CDR3 covers 13 residues. This CDR3 reads CASSEGLYNEQFF. As DNA, the CDR3 is TGTGCCAGCAGTGAAGGGTTGTACAATGAGCAGTTCTTC.

J is TRBJ2-5 and V is TRBV4-2; 11 bases match TRBD2. Losses at the gene ends were 2 bases for V and 5 bases for J; bases not matched to a gene: 7. The CDR3 spans 16 residues. Germline V gene lookup returns CDR1 LGHNA and CDR2 YNFKEQ. The CDR3 DNA is TGTGCCAGCAGCCAAAGCGGGGGGACTAGCGGTGAGACCCAGTACTTC. Translation: CASSQSGGTSGETQYF.

This clone was observed once. J is TRBJ1-5 and V is TRBV9, with D possibly TRBD1 on 5 matching bases. With 0 bases removed from V and 7 bases from J, the gap between germline ends came to 26 bases. CDR1 is SGDLS and CDR2 is YYNGEE in the germline V gene. The CDR3 totals 19 residues. In DNA, the CDR3 is TGTGCCAGCAGCGTAGGACCCTCCCCCCCCAGAGGCCGGGACCAGCCCCAGCATTTT. Residues: CASSVGPSPPRGRDQPQHF.

This chain connects TRBV2 to TRBJ1-1; TRBD1 might be the D (5 bases). Germline V gives CDR1 SNHLY, CDR2 FYNNEI. The V and J ends lost 5 bases and 9 bases respectively, with 10 bases between them. The CDR3 is 11 residues long. The CDR3 region is CASSLTAKAFF. The CDR3 region has the DNA TGTGCCAGCAGTCTGACAGCGAAAGCTTTCTTT.

Only one count was recorded for this clone. The chain links TRBV6-5 to TRBJ2-2; the D gene could be TRBD1 or TRBD2 (5 bases each). Trimming took off 6 bases at V and 3 bases at J, with 11 bases between the two ends. This CDR3 is 14 amino acids long. The germline CDR1 and CDR2 sequences are MNHEY and SVGAGI. The DNA for the CDR3 is TGTGCCAGCAGGGCGTTGGGGGACACCGGGGAGCTGTTTTTT. It translates to CASRALGDTGELFF.

The rearrangement links TRBV2 to TRBJ1-2; a weak D match, TRBD1 (5 bases). V was clipped by 8 bases and J by 4 bases, with 17 bases between them. The CDR3 runs 14 residues. The V gene's germline CDR1 is SNHLY and CDR2 FYNNEI. The CDR3, as DNA: TGTGCCAGCCAAGTAACGGGGCAGTCCTATGGCTACACCTTC. The encoded protein is CASQVTGQSYGYTF.

A single count supports this clone. J is TRBJ2-5 and V is TRBV5-1, with D unresolved. CDR1 SGHRS and CDR2 YFSETQ come from the germline V gene. Trimming took 1 base from V and 5 from J, leaving 3 bases between them. CDR3 length equals 11 residues. The CDR3 DNA reads TGCGCCAGCAGCTTGATGGAGACCCAGTACTTC. Translating gives CASSLMETQYF.

The chain combines TRBV6-5 with TRBJ1-6, with D uncertain. The CDR3 extends over 13 amino acids. V was trimmed by 4 bases and J by 11 bases, leaving 12 bases between them. Germline CDR1 and CDR2: MNHEY and SVGAGI. The CDR3 loop reads CASSSRWETPLHF. The DNA of the CDR3 is TGTGCCAGCAGTTCCCGCTGGGAAACACCCCTCCACTTT.

The chain employs TRBV6-1 and TRBJ1-5; D is unresolved. Germline lookup yields CDR1 MNHNS and CDR2 SASEGT. V was trimmed by 6 bases and J by 6 bases, leaving 12 bases between them. The CDR3 totals 13 residues. CDR3 nucleotides: TGTGCCAGCAGACCTGTAGGCGTTCAGCCCCAGCATTTT. It codes for CASRPVGVQPQHF.

V is TRBV4-3 and J is TRBJ1-1, with unresolved D. The germline CDR1 and CDR2 sequences are LGHNA and YSLEER. The CDR3 extends over 14 amino acids. Trimming removed 5 bases from V and 8 bases from J, with 18 bases in between. The CDR3 region has the DNA TGCGCCAGCAGCAAAGGAACCTCGGACTGGGAAGCTTTCTTT. Its translation is CASSKGTSDWEAFF.